This TCR beta chain was sequenced during a study of blood T cell repertoires in COVID-19. Assay used: immunoSEQ multiplex PCR; TCRdb lists only in-frame clones, some missing. The repertoire holds approximately 330,000 clones, with roughly 90% as singletons. This clonotype was sampled from a woman in her fifties or sixties with active or convalescent COVID-19. Sequenced sample: peripheral blood.

As DNA, the CDR3 is TGTGCCACCGGAGTGGGGATACGGGGTGGCTACACCTTC. As protein: CATGVGIRGGYTF. This sequence joins TRBV7-2 and TRBJ1-2; no clear D gene. The germline gives CDR1 SGHTA, CDR2 FQGNSA. Trimming removed 10 bases at V and 7 bases at J, with 19 bases between. The CDR3 contains 13 residues.